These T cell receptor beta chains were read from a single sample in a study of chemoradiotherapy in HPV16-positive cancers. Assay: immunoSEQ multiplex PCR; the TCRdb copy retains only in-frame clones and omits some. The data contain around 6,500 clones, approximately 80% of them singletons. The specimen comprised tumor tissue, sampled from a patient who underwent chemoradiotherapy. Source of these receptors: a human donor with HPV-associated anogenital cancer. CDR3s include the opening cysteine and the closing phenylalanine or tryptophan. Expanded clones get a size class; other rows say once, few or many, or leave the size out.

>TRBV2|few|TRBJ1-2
CASRGTGVDYGYTF
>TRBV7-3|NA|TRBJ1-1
CASSLISEAFF
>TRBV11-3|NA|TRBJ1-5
CASSLTGGATLNYSNQPQHF
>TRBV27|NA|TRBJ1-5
CASSPRDRDQPQHF
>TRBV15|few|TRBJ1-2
CATSRLNYGYTF
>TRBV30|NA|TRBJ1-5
CAWSVGGGGGNQPQHF
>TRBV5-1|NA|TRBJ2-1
CASSLRGDSYNEQFF
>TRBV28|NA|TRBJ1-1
CASSEPGVSTEAFF
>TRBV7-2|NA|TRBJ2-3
CASSELAGGLGDTQYF
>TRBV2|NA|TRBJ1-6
CASVGQGDSPLHF
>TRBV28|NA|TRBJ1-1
CAVRTGNTEAFF
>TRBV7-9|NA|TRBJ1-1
CASSPDSNTEAFF
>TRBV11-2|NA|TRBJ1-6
CASSLERGPVYNSPLHF
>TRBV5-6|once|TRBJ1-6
CASSYREKGAPLHF